This paragraph covers one T cell receptor beta chain sequence. The Seattle patients, enrolled during active infection, were followed longitudinally. The record originates from a study of blood T cell repertoires in COVID-19. TCRdb's copy holds only in-frame clones and misses some; the assay was immunoSEQ multiplex PCR. The table shows 250,000 to 400,000 clones, with approximately 88% occurring only once. Sample: peripheral blood. This receptor was taken from a woman under 40 with COVID-19, enrolled during active disease.

The CDR3 sequence is CASSQVRFRGERGREETQYF. The CDR3 coding sequence is TGTGCCAGCAGCCAAGTACGGTTTAGGGGAGAAAGAGGGAGGGAAGAGACCCAGTACTTC. The chain links TRBV3-1 (or the pseudogene TRBV3-2) to TRBJ2-5, with 7 positions matching TRBD2. CDR3 length: 20 residues. Trimming removed 1 base from V and 3 bases from J; junction bases left unmatched: 20. Germline CDR1 is LGHDT and CDR2 is YNNKEL (reference sequence).